This T cell receptor beta chain emerged from a study of T cell responses to AZD1222 COVID-19 vaccine. Note on this clone: Its specificity is not known.

The germline V gene has CDR1 MRHNA and CDR2 SNTAGT. Trimming left V 4 bases short and J 2 bases short, with 11 bases between. The CDR3 consists of 14 residues. TCRdb keeps only in-frame clones here, not all; method: immunoSEQ multiplex PCR. This sample has about 130,000 clones; about 91% occur once, and the top ten carry approximately 2%. Overall study results and limits: When two AZD1222 doses had been given, Spike-specific TCR breadth and depth rose.

Sequencing was performed on peripheral blood, taken on day 0 of AZD1222 vaccination. The chain recombines TRBV6-4 with TRBJ1-1; D not resolved. The TCR comes from an adult in good health. The CDR3 region is CASSASPGNTEAFF. CDR3 bases: TGTGCCAGCAGTGCTTCTCCAGGAAACACTGAAGCTTTCTTT.